The sequence of this TCR beta chain was determined in a study of beta chain features in type 1 diabetes. Study-level findings and limits: Among all four CD4+ subsets, Type 1 diabetes patients had TCRB CDR3s that were moderately but significantly shorter. Within the patient group, naive, central memory and Treg TCRB repertoires appeared more similar to each other than within healthy donors.

Sequenced material consisted of expressed TCRB transcripts (all of the isolated RNA was reverse transcribed). Measured with immunoSEQ multiplex PCR; TCRdb has only the in-frame clones, and not every one. The table records fewer than 300,000 clones, approximately 10% of them present only once. Purity above 95% was achieved in all sorted populations. The sample holds a few counts of this clone. Its cognate antigen is unknown. The CDR3 runs 15 residues. V lost 7 bases and J lost 3; bases outside the gene matches: 5. Germline V CDR1 and CDR2: SNHLY, FYNNEI. J is TRBJ2-1 and V is TRBV2; 11 bases are a match to TRBD1. The sequence came from a young man with type 1 diabetes. Sequences were obtained from naive CD4+ T cells from blood. CDR3 protein: CASILGTGGYNEQFF. The CDR3 DNA follows: TGTGCCAGCATATTAGGGACAGGGGGCTACAATGAGCAGTTCTTC. The variable domain in full, with the rest retrieved from reference TRBV2 and TRBJ2-1, is EPEVTQTPSHQVTQMGQEVILRCVPISNHLYFYWYRQILGQKVEFLVSFYNNEISEKSEIFDDQFSVERPDGSNFTLKIRSTKLEDSAMYFCASILGTGGYNEQFFGPGTRLTVL.